This TCR beta chain was recorded in a study of blood T cell repertoires in COVID-19. Study at large: COVID-19 samples collected from the United States, Italy and Spain covered acute and convalescent phases. PBMCs, B-cell-depleted T cells, or T cells were the source of the cDNA or gDNA that made up the material.

The ends were cut back, 10 bases at V and 1 base at J, with 13 bases in the middle. This CDR3 region has 13 residues. CDR1 is LNHDA, CDR2 SQIVND, per germline (reference sequence). Authors' processing steps: Reference gene primer amplification gave estimated nucleated cell counts. Assay used: immunoSEQ multiplex PCR; TCRdb lists only in-frame clones, some missing. V, J and clone size derive from that table, while D and trimming were established from the DNA sequence. This table holds about 65,000 clones, roughly 77% found once. The sequence was collected from a man aged 80 or over with acute or convalescent COVID-19. This chain joins TRBV19 and TRBJ1-1; D is ambiguous. Source material: peripheral blood. The CDR3: CATTRAENTEAFF. CDR3 bases: TGTGCCACCACGAGGGCAGAGAACACTGAAGCTTTCTTT. Using reference TRBV19 and TRBJ1-1 for the parts outside the CDR3, the full variable domain is DGGITQSPKYLFRKEGQNVTLSCEQNLNHDAMYWYRQDPGQGLRLIYYSQIVNDFQKGDIAEGYSVSREKKESFPLTVTSAQKNPTAFYLCATTRAENTEAFFGQGTRLTVV.